One T cell receptor (beta chain) is described in this entry. This specimen comes from a study of shared clonotypes between healthy human individuals. The CDR3 has 14 residues. Trimming shortened V by 0 bases and J by 0 bases, and 6 bases separated the two germline ends. Germline-derived CDR1 and CDR2 are KGHSH and LQKENI. Here immunoSEQ multiplex PCR was the method, and the copy in TCRdb shows in-frame clones only, minus some. The top ten clones hold about 0.39% of a sample with about 2.3 million clones, approximately 93% of them seen once. Sequenced material: naive CD4+ T cells from PBMCs. The subset denotes: CD45RA+ positively selected. This TCR was recovered from a man aged 18 to 30 in good health. Some clones in this sample may be carry-over from other donors' samples. The rearrangement joins TRBV18 to TRBJ2-7, with D unclear. The CDR3 DNA sequence: TGTGCCAGCTCACCACCGGCCCCCTCCTACGAGCAGTACTTC. It is translated as CASSPPAPSYEQYF.